This T cell receptor beta chain was found in a study of long-term antiretroviral therapy in people with HIV. Study information: The earliest samples came about a decade before the 2015 immediate-ART recommendation.

General observations from the study: There were no data on ART adherence, viral resistance or therapy changes, a gap that limits inferences about post-ART repertoire changes. The range of CDR3 lengths in HIV repertoires proved narrower than that found in controls.

On this clone: The antigen is undetermined.

With survey level as its setting, the immunoSEQ assay was v3.0. Sequenced by immunoSEQ multiplex PCR; TCRdb stores in-frame clones only, minus some. The repertoire holds more than 35,000 clones, with roughly 95% as singletons. The input for sequencing was unsorted PBMCs, taken 3.7 years after starting antiretroviral therapy. The receptor was derived from a woman in her forties or fifties with HIV.

The CDR3 region is CASRAGVEGAYGYTF. CDR3 nucleotide sequence: TGTGCCAGCAGGGCAGGGGTCGAGGGGGCCTATGGCTACACCTTC. This chain uses TRBV6-5 with TRBJ1-2; 7 positions match TRBD1. CDR3 length equals 15 residues. The J segment lost 4 bases and the V segment lost 6 bases, leaving 11 bases of the junction unmatched. Germline CDR1 reads MNHEY; CDR2 reads SVGAGI.